This passage covers 31 T cell receptor beta chains from one sample sequenced in a study of blood T cell repertoires in COVID-19 (TCRdb year 2020). Receptor amplification or capture employed the immunoSEQ multiplex PCR assay. Imported from immuneACCESS, the table was reduced by TCRdb to in-frame sequences with V and J called. These copies leave out some clones; in studies compared against another copy, an unresolved V gene accounts for under half, and the cause of the remainder is not known. This sample has around 64,000 clones in its table, and more than 75% of those were observed once. The ten top clones hold about 5.7% of the sample. Source material: peripheral blood. The receptor set was obtained from a man between 50 and 59 years old with active COVID-19.

The chain employs TRBV3-1 (or the pseudogene TRBV3-2) and TRBJ2-7; 9 nucleotides line up with TRBD1. Trimming removed 4 bases from V and 0 bases from J; junction bases left unmatched: 7. CDR3 size: 16 residues. CDR1 is LGHDT and CDR2 is YNNKEL in the germline V gene (reference sequence). The CDR3 DNA sequence: TGTGCCAGCAGCCCGACGGGGACAGGGTTCTCCTACGAGCAGTACTTC. Its protein is CASSPTGTGFSYEQYF.

This clone was detected once. The chain employs TRBV7-6 and TRBJ2-1; 7 bases are a match to TRBD2. The CDR3 length is 17 residues. The V gene end was trimmed by 5 bases and the J gene end by 0 bases; junction bases not matched to a gene: 10. Per germline, CDR1 SGHVS and CDR2 FNYEAQ. CDR3 residues: CASSLKTTSASYNEQFF. CDR3 nucleotide sequence: TGTGCCAGCAGCCTTAAAACCACTAGCGCCTCCTACAATGAGCAGTTCTTC.

The V and J genes are TRBV5-1 and TRBJ1-1, with unresolved D. The CDR3 totals 12 residues. V lost 2 bases and J lost 6, with 8 bases in between. Per germline, CDR1 SGHRS and CDR2 YFSETQ. The CDR3 region is CASSFNAAEAFF. CDR3 DNA sequence: TGCGCCAGCAGCTTTAACGCGGCTGAAGCTTTCTTT. Based on the CDR3 plus reference TRBV5-1 and TRBJ1-1, the full variable domain is KAGVTQTPRYLIKTRGQQVTLSCSPISGHRSVSWYQQTPGQGLQFLFEYFSETQRNKGNFPGRFSGRQFSNSRSEMNVSTLELGDSALYLCASSFNAAEAFFGQGTRLTVV.

The chain joins TRBV5-5 to TRBJ2-7, with TRBD1 as a possible D gene (6 bases). This CDR3 spans 15 amino acids. In germline, CDR1 is SGHKS, CDR2 YYEKEE (reference sequence). Trimming cost V 4 bases and J 0 bases, with 14 bases left between them. The CDR3 loop is CASSGGTSGSYEQYF. The CDR3 DNA sequence: TGTGCCAGCAGCGGGGGCACCTCAGGCTCCTACGAGCAGTACTTC.

The chain joins TRBV19 to TRBJ1-6, with no clear D. This CDR3 is built from 14 residues. Trimming removed 2 bases from V and 4 bases from J, with 6 bases in between. Germline CDR1 is LNHDA and CDR2 is SQIVND (reference sequence). The CDR3 sequence: CASSIQKYNSPLHF. The DNA of the CDR3 is TGTGCCAGTAGTATACAGAAATATAATTCACCCCTCCACTTT.

The rearrangement uses TRBV19 and TRBJ2-1; D is uncertain. The CDR3 consists of 16 residues. The germline gives CDR1 LNHDA, CDR2 SQIVND (reference sequence). Trimming pared 3 bases from V and 0 bases from J, leaving 12 bases between. CDR3 coding DNA: TGTGCCAGTAGTATGGGCCCAGGTGGCTCCTACAATGAGCAGTTCTTC. This sequence encodes CASSMGPGGSYNEQFF.

This chain joins TRBV6-5 and TRBJ2-1; 14 positions agree with TRBD2. Unmatched junction bases numbered 4, after V lost 2 bases and J lost 7 bases. This CDR3 comprises 16 residues. CDR1 and CDR2 from the germline V gene are MNHEY and SVGAGI. The DNA of the CDR3 is TGTGCCAGCAGTTACCTCTGGACTAGCGGGAGGAATGAGCAGTTCTTC. Translation: CASSYLWTSGRNEQFF.

The chain recombines TRBV6-5 with TRBJ2-2, with unresolved D. Trimming stripped 6 bases from V and 7 bases from J, with 9 bases between. Germline V gene sequence: CDR1 MNHEY, CDR2 SVGAGI. The CDR3 totals 12 residues. CDR3 sequence reads: CASSLTVGELFF. The CDR3 DNA reads as TGTGCCAGCAGCCTGACTGTCGGGGAGCTGTTTTTT.

This rearrangement joins TRBV10-3 to TRBJ2-7, with 7 bases that match TRBD1. Germline V gene lookup returns CDR1 ENHRY and CDR2 SYGVKD. This CDR3 is built from 13 residues. J was trimmed by 3 bases and V by 4 bases; bases with no gene match: 3. The CDR3 spells CAISGTGDYEQYF. In DNA form, the CDR3 reads TGTGCCATCAGTGGGACAGGTGACTACGAGCAGTACTTC.

The CDR3 region is CASRRQGTDEQYF. The CDR3, as DNA: TGTGCCAGCAGACGACAGGGGACCGACGAGCAGTACTTC. The chain couples TRBV25-1 to TRBJ2-7; 8 nucleotides line up with TRBD1. Trimming took 6 bases from V and 5 from J; bases not matched to a gene: 6. CDR3 size: 13 residues. Germline values: CDR1 MGHDK, CDR2 SYGVNS.

This sequence joins TRBV7-8 and TRBJ1-5, with D unresolved. The CDR3 consists of 12 residues. V gave up 5 bases and J gave up 4 bases, with 6 bases separating them. Germline-derived CDR1 and CDR2 are SGHVS and FQNEAQ. The CDR3 nucleotides are TGTGCCAGCAGCGCCAGAAATCAGCCCCAGCATTTT. It codes for CASSARNQPQHF.

This clone came up a few times. The chain combines TRBV13 with TRBJ1-4; possibly TRBD1 for D (5 bases). The CDR3 spans 13 residues. The germline V gene has CDR1 PRHDT and CDR2 FYEKMQ (reference sequence). V was shortened by 5 bases and J by 10 bases, with 14 bases between the two germline ends. Written as DNA, the CDR3 is TGTGCCAGCAGCACCGTGCAGGGCGGAAAACTGTTTTTT. Its protein product is CASSTVQGGKLFF.

The chain joins TRBV5-8 to TRBJ2-5, with D possibly being TRBD1 (5 bases). Germline V gene sequence: CDR1 SGHTS, CDR2 YDEGEE. The CDR3 totals 14 residues. V was shortened by 5 bases and J by 5 bases, with 16 bases between the two germline ends. CDR3 nucleotide sequence: TGTGCCAGCAGGATGGTTCGGCAGGGTGAGACCCAGTACTTC. Translation gives CASRMVRQGETQYF.

The rearrangement uses TRBV9 and TRBJ2-7; 9 bases are a match to TRBD2. With V trimmed by 2 bases and J by 5 bases, 2 bases remained unmatched. This CDR3 is 13 amino acids long. CDR1 and CDR2 from the germline V gene are SGDLS and YYNGEE. The CDR3 loop reads CASSVGTSNEQYF. CDR3 sequence (DNA): TGTGCCAGCAGCGTCGGGACTAGCAACGAGCAGTACTTC.

The V gene is TRBV5-6, the J gene TRBJ1-2; D remains unclear. V was clipped by 5 bases and J by 5 bases, with 28 bases between them. The CDR3 has 18 residues. The germline V gene has CDR1 SGHDT and CDR2 YYEEEE. The CDR3 DNA sequence: TGTGCCAGCAGGATATTTAGCGGAACGCAAGAGGTGAGGTATGGCTACACCTTC. This translates into CASRIFSGTQEVRYGYTF.

The count of this clone is one. The genes are TRBV5-1 and TRBJ1-4; 9 nucleotides line up with TRBD1. The CDR3 consists of 16 residues. The trim removed 2 bases at V and 4 bases at J, leaving 6 bases unmatched. CDR1 is SGHRS, CDR2 YFSETQ, per germline. Written as DNA, the CDR3 is TGCGCCAGCAGCTTACCTACAGGGGGCTTTAATGAAAAACTGTTTTTT. Protein: CASSLPTGGFNEKLFF.

The V and J genes are TRBV4-3 and TRBJ2-6, with TRBD1 matching 8 bases. This CDR3 comprises 17 residues. The germline gives CDR1 LGHNA, CDR2 YSLEER. Trimming took 1 base from V and 1 from J; bases not matched to a gene: 3. The CDR3 loop is CASSQGTGMSGANVLTF. The CDR3 DNA is TGCGCCAGCAGCCAAGGGACAGGGATGTCTGGGGCCAACGTCCTGACTTTC.

The rearrangement joins TRBV7-8 to TRBJ2-2, with TRBD2 identical over 7 bases. The germline gives CDR1 SGHVS, CDR2 FQNEAQ. This CDR3 region has 19 residues. After removal of 5 bases from V and 0 bases from J, the junction contained 15 bases not matched to a gene. The DNA for the CDR3 is TGTGCCAGCAGCCGTCGTGGGCTAGCGGAGATCGCGAACACCGGGGAGCTGTTTTTT. Protein product: CASSRRGLAEIANTGELFF.

This clone turned up a few times. The chain recombines TRBV4-3 with TRBJ2-7; TRBD2 agrees at 7 bases. V was clipped by 0 bases and J by 4 bases; unmatched bases: 9. The V gene's germline CDR1 is LGHNA and CDR2 YSLEER. The CDR3 is 16 amino acids. The CDR3 DNA reads TGCGCCAGCAGCCAAGATCTGTCTAGCGGCACTTACGAGCAGTACTTC. Residues: CASSQDLSSGTYEQYF.

CDR3 region: CASSFGQNYNEQFF. CDR3 nucleotide sequence: TGTGCCAGCAGCTTCGGACAGAATTACAATGAGCAGTTCTTC. The chain links TRBV7-3 to TRBJ2-1, with D possibly being TRBD1 (6 bases). The CDR3 consists of 14 residues. Germline V lookup: CDR1 SGHTA, CDR2 FQGTGA. The V end was cut by 3 bases, the J end by 4 bases, with 10 bases between.

V and J are TRBV19 and TRBJ1-2; weak D call: TRBD1 (6 bases). There are 14 residues in the CDR3. CDR1 LNHDA and CDR2 SQIVND come from the germline V gene (reference sequence). Between the trimmed V and J ends, which lost 4 bases and 4 bases, there was a span of 13 bases. The chain's CDR3 is CASSTGVVSYGYTF. DNA of the CDR3: TGTGCCAGTAGTACAGGGGTTGTCTCCTATGGCTACACCTTC. Together with reference TRBV19 and TRBJ1-2, the CDR3 gives the full variable domain: DGGITQSPKYLFRKEGQNVTLSCEQNLNHDAMYWYRQDPGQGLRLIYYSQIVNDFQKGDIAEGYSVSREKKESFPLTVTSAQKNPTAFYLCASSTGVVSYGYTFGSGTRLTVV.

The chain joins TRBV9 to TRBJ2-3, with D possibly matching TRBD1 (6 bases). In germline, CDR1 is SGDLS, CDR2 YYNGEE. V gave up 3 bases and J gave up 1 base, with 18 bases separating them. The CDR3 runs to 17 residues. The CDR3 loop is CASSAPPWTERTDTQYF. The CDR3 nucleotides read TGTGCCAGCAGCGCCCCTCCTTGGACAGAACGCACAGATACGCAGTATTTT.

The chain recombines TRBV12-5 with TRBJ2-3, with TRBD1 identical over 8 bases. V lost 6 bases, J lost 4 bases, and 6 bases stayed unmatched. The CDR3 consists of 14 residues. Looked up from germline, CDR1 is LGHNT and CDR2 is FRNRAP. The CDR3 spells CASGHGQGPDTQYF. The CDR3 region has the DNA TGTGCTAGTGGCCACGGACAGGGACCAGATACGCAGTATTTT.

This rearrangement joins TRBV15 to TRBJ1-1; D gene uncertain. Trimming took off 0 bases at V and 1 base at J, with 9 bases between the two ends. The CDR3 has 15 residues. CDR1 and CDR2 (germline): LNHNV, YYDKDF (reference sequence). The CDR3 protein is CATSRDLKANTEAFF. In DNA, the CDR3 is TGTGCCACCAGCAGAGATCTCAAAGCGAACACTGAAGCTTTCTTT.

This sequence joins TRBV28 and TRBJ1-2; 11 nucleotides line up with TRBD1. V gave up 6 bases and J gave up 8 bases; unmatched junction bases: 20. Germline V gene lookup returns CDR1 MDHEN and CDR2 SYDVKM. The CDR3 length is 18 residues. The DNA of the CDR3 is TGTGCCAGCAGCCAGTCTGTCGGGACAGGGGGAAGTCTGAGAGGCTACACCTTC. As protein: CASSQSVGTGGSLRGYTF.

The chain carries TRBV7-9 and TRBJ2-1; 7 nucleotides line up with TRBD2. CDR3 length: 17 residues. After removal of 7 bases from V and 7 bases from J, the junction contained 19 bases not matched to a gene. The V gene's germline CDR1 is SEHNR and CDR2 FQNEAQ (reference sequence). CDR3 sequence reads: CASNWRAGQREENEQFF. DNA of the CDR3: TGTGCCAGCAACTGGAGGGCGGGCCAGCGGGAAGAGAATGAGCAGTTCTTC. Drawing the rest from reference TRBV7-9 and TRBJ2-1, the complete variable domain is DTGVSQNPRHKITKRGQNVTFRCDPISEHNRLYWYRQTLGQGPEFLTYFQNEAQLEKSRLLSDRFSAERPKGSFSTLEIQRTEQGDSAMYLCASNWRAGQREENEQFFGPGTRLTVL.

V and J are TRBV7-2 and TRBJ2-1, with TRBD2 matching 8 bases. The germline V gene has CDR1 SGHTA and CDR2 FQGNSA. V lost 3 bases and J lost 16; bases outside the gene matches: 11. CDR3 length: 13 residues. This CDR3 reads CASSLTGGPGPFF. Here the CDR3 DNA reads TGTGCCAGCAGCTTGACGGGAGGGCCAGGTCCCTTCTTC.

The rearrangement links TRBV5-4 to TRBJ2-7, with 7 positions matching TRBD2. The ends lost 1 base at V and 7 bases at J; junction bases unmatched: 5. CDR1 SGHNT and CDR2 YYREEE come from the germline V gene (reference sequence). The CDR3 is made up of 13 amino acids. This chain's CDR3 is CASSLSTAGEQYF. For the CDR3, the DNA is TGTGCCAGCAGCTTGAGCACAGCGGGGGAGCAGTACTTC.

The chain has TRBV5-4 and TRBJ1-6; no clear D gene. Germline-derived CDR1 and CDR2 are SGHNT and YYREEE (reference sequence). The CDR3 is 16 amino acids. V lost 0 bases to trimming and J lost 0 bases, with 7 bases between them. CDR3 protein: CASSLGGRSYNSPLHF. As DNA, the CDR3 is TGTGCCAGCAGCTTGGGTGGGCGCTCCTATAATTCACCCCTCCACTTT.

In this sample, this clone turned up once. The rearrangement links TRBV10-3 to TRBJ1-1; D is uncertain. The germline V gene has CDR1 ENHRY and CDR2 SYGVKD. Trimming left V 4 bases short and J 4 bases short, with 10 bases between. The CDR3 loop spans 13 amino acids. This CDR3 is CAISGMAGTEAFF. DNA for the CDR3: TGTGCCATCAGTGGGATGGCGGGCACTGAAGCTTTCTTT.

The chain joins TRBV3-1 (or the pseudogene TRBV3-2) to TRBJ2-7, with 7 bases fitting TRBD1. The CDR3 covers 14 residues. V dropped 4 bases and J dropped 3; count of bases not matched to a gene: 6. Germline V lookup: CDR1 LGHDT, CDR2 YNNKEL (reference sequence). In DNA, the CDR3 is TGTGCCAGCAGCCGGACAGGTTCCGTCTACGAGCAGTACTTC. This sequence encodes CASSRTGSVYEQYF.